The 10 T cell receptor beta chains listed next were all sequenced from one sample in a study of T cell responses to AZD1222 COVID-19 vaccine. TCRdb's copy holds only in-frame clones and misses some; the assay was immunoSEQ multiplex PCR. The table shows roughly 100,000 clones, with around 90% occurring only once. Sequences were derived from peripheral blood, sampled 28 days after the second AZD1222 dose. The source is an adult who received the AZD1222 COVID-19 vaccine.

The V and J genes are TRBV12-3 or TRBV12-4 and TRBJ2-5; D unresolved. There are 11 residues in the CDR3. V lost 6 bases, J lost 2 bases, and 4 bases lay in between. The CDR3 loop is CASRQQETQYF. The CDR3 DNA reads TGTGCCAGCAGACAACAAGAGACCCAGTACTTC.

The chain employs TRBV7-8 and TRBJ1-5; maybe TRBD1 (5 bases). Germline CDR1 reads SGHVS; CDR2 reads FQNEAQ. V lost 0 bases to trimming and J lost 7 bases, with 16 bases between them. The CDR3 is made up of 16 amino acids. The CDR3 sequence is CASSLALGGGGQPQHF. CDR3 nucleotide sequence: TGTGCCAGCAGCTTAGCGCTAGGTGGGGGTGGCCAGCCCCAGCATTTT.

J is TRBJ1-4 and V is TRBV5-8; D remains unclear. Germline CDR1 SGHTS, CDR2 YDEGEE. CDR3 size: 14 residues. The V end was cut by 1 base, the J end by 7 bases, with 11 bases between. The CDR3 DNA sequence: TGTGCCAGCAGCTTGTTGGGGAGGGTTGAAAAACTGTTTTTT. Translated: CASSLLGRVEKLFF.

V gene TRBV6-2 or TRBV6-3 combines with J gene TRBJ2-5; 13 bases agree with TRBD2. Germline V gene lookup returns CDR1 MNHEY and CDR2 SVGEGT. This CDR3 is 15 amino acids long. The J segment lost 5 bases and the V segment lost 5 bases, leaving 5 bases of the junction unmatched. The CDR3 DNA reads TGTGCCAGCAGTAAACTAGCGGGGGGGTTGGAGACCCAGTACTTC. This sequence encodes CASSKLAGGLETQYF.

The rearrangement links TRBV20-1 to TRBJ1-1; D gene uncertain. V was cut by 3 bases and J by 0 bases, with 8 bases left in between. The CDR3 contains 13 residues. CDR1 DFQATT and CDR2 SNEGSKA come from the germline V gene (reference sequence). CDR3 sequence (DNA): TGCAGTGCTAGTGAGCGAGTGAACACTGAAGCTTTCTTT. Its translation: CSASERVNTEAFF.

This chain links TRBV12-3 or TRBV12-4 with TRBJ1-1, with TRBD1 matching over 8 bases. J gave up 1 base and V 7 bases, and 2 bases lay outside the gene matches. CDR3 length equals 13 residues. CDR3 nucleotide sequence: TGTGCCAGCAACGGACAGGGGAACACTGAAGCTTTCTTT. It specifies CASNGQGNTEAFF.

This sequence joins TRBV18 and TRBJ1-1; weak D call: TRBD1 (5 bases). The germline gives CDR1 KGHSH, CDR2 LQKENI. This CDR3 comprises 13 residues. The germline V and J ends were trimmed by 3 bases and 7 bases, with 12 bases remaining between them. CDR3 DNA sequence: TGTGCCAGCTCACCTACCCAGGGCGGTGAAGCTTTCTTT. It codes for CASSPTQGGEAFF.

The genes are TRBV4-1 and TRBJ2-3; 12 nucleotides agree with TRBD2. V lost 3 bases to trimming and J lost 4 bases; unmatched junction nucleotides: 5. The germline gives CDR1 MGHRA, CDR2 YSYEKL. CDR3 length: 16 amino acids. The CDR3 is CASSQATSGGSDTQYF. In DNA form, the CDR3 reads TGCGCCAGCAGCCAGGCGACTAGCGGGGGTTCAGATACGCAGTATTTT.

J is TRBJ2-3 and V is TRBV7-3, with TRBD2 identical over 12 bases. This CDR3 has 17 residues. The J segment lost 2 bases and the V segment lost 2 bases, leaving 5 bases of the junction unmatched. Germline CDR1 reads SGHTA; CDR2 reads FQGTGA. For the CDR3, the DNA is TGTGCCAGCAGCTTATTTGCTAGCGGGGGGGCCACAGATACGCAGTATTTT. Protein: CASSLFASGGATDTQYF.

V usage is TRBV5-1 and J usage is TRBJ2-5; D could derive from TRBD1 or TRBD2 (5 bases each). CDR1 is SGHRS, CDR2 YFSETQ, per germline. V dropped 4 bases and J dropped 2 bases, with 12 bases sitting between them. The CDR3 sequence is 14 residues long. The DNA of the CDR3 is TGCGCCAGCAGCCCCTCGTGGGGGCAAGAGACCCAGTACTTC. Protein sequence: CASSPSWGQETQYF.